This TCR beta chain was sequenced in a study of cytotoxic CD8 clonotypes in ibrutinib-treated CLL. Overall study: A mean of roughly 250,000 productive templates and 90,000 or so productive rearrangements was obtained per sample.

Trimming removed 0 bases at V and 2 bases at J, with 10 bases between. Germline V gives CDR1 SGHRS, CDR2 YFSETQ. There are 15 residues in the CDR3. Target depth was 1 in 200,000 to 1 in 1 million T cells, about 10x per clonotype. Sequenced by immunoSEQ multiplex PCR; TCRdb stores in-frame clones only, minus some. Of some 120,000 clones listed, 55% to 75% were seen once; the top ten hold around 37%. Material: PBMCs, obtained after 24 months of ibrutinib treatment. The gene calls are TRBV5-1 and TRBJ2-3; D possibly corresponds to TRBD2 (5 bases). The sequence derives from a human donor with chronic lymphocytic leukemia. The CDR3, as DNA: TGCGCCAGCAGCTTGGGCGGGTTGGCCACAGATACGCAGTATTTT. Protein product: CASSLGGLATDTQYF.